Sequencing of this T cell receptor (beta chain) was carried out in a study of CD8+CD57+ T cells in acquired aplastic anemia. Both TCR beta VDJ combination and CDR3 sequence profiling were carried out. Genomic DNA was the template for this profiling. TCRdb itself ran the reads through MiXCR, one entry per CDR3 protein. In the table there are about 220,000 distinct CDR3 sequences, roughly 33% of which are singletons. The germline V gene has CDR1 SQVTM and CDR2 ANQGSEA. The CDR3 extends over 13 amino acids. Sequences were obtained from sorted CD4+, CD8+, or CD8+CD57+ T cells (not recorded which) from PBMCs. V usage is TRBV29-1 and J usage is TRBJ2-7; 7 bases agree with TRBD2. This sequence was found in a human donor in good health, serving as a control. The CDR3 DNA is TGCAGTCTAGCAGCGGGGTCTACCTACGAGCAGTACTTC. Translating it yields CSLAAGSTYEQYF.